The clone carrying this T cell receptor beta chain was seen a single time. The data stem from a study of shared T cell receptors in the human thymus. The CDR3 length is 11 residues. Germline assignment: CDR1 SQVTM and CDR2 ANQGSEA. The V end lost 5 bases, the J end lost 5 bases, and 10 bases lay between the germline ends. The protocol was immunoSEQ multiplex PCR, while the TCRdb copy is restricted to in-frame clones and leaves out a portion. The sample includes approximately 760,000 clones, approximately 85% seen only once; the top ten take around 0.0094%. These data also formed part of another study, on human thymus T cells. Per that study: Thymic and blood repertoires showed apparently biased V and J gene usage.

The chain links TRBV29-1 to TRBJ2-7, with D perhaps TRBD1 (6 bases). The sequenced sample consisted of thymocytes. The TCR sequence derives from a girl under three years old with a congenital heart defect. CDR3 sequence: CSVLQGHEQYF. The CDR3 region has the DNA TGCAGCGTTCTACAGGGCCACGAGCAGTACTTC.